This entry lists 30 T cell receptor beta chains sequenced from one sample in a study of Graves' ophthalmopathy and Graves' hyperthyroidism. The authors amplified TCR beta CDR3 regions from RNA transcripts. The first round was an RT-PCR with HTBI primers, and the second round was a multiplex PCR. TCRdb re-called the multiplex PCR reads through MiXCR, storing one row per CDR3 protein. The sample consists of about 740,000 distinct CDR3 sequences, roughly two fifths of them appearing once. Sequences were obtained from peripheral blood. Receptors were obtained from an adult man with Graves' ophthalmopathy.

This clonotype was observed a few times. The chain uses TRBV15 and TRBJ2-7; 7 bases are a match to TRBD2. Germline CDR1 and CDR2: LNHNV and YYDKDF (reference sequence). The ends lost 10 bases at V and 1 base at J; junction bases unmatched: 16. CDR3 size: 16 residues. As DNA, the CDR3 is TGTGCCAGCGGCCAATATCAGCGGGATCCGTCCTACGAGCAGTACTTC. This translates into CASGQYQRDPSYEQYF.

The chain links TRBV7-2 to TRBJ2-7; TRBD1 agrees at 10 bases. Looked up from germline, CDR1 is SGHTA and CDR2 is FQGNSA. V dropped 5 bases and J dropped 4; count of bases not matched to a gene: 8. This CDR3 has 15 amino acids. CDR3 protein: CASSPSPGQGYEQYF. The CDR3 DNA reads TGTGCCAGCAGCCCATCACCGGGACAGGGGTACGAGCAGTACTTC.

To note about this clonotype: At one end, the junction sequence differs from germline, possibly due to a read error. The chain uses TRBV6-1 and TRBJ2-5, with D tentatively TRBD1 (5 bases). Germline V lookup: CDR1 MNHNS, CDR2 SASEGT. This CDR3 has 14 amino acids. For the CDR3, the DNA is TGTGCCAGCGTCATGGGGCGGTTACAAGGGACCCAGTACTTC. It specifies CASVMGRLQGTQYF.

The CDR3 DNA sequence: TGTGCCACCAGCAGCTTGAGGGGACTGGGGGCGTACTTC. Translating it yields CATSSLRGLGAYF. The chain uses TRBV15 and TRBJ2-7; D possibly uses TRBD1 or TRBD2 (6 bases each). This CDR3 spans 13 amino acids. From germline, CDR1 is LNHNV and CDR2 YYDKDF (reference sequence). Trimming took off 3 bases at V and 12 bases at J, with 18 bases between the two ends.

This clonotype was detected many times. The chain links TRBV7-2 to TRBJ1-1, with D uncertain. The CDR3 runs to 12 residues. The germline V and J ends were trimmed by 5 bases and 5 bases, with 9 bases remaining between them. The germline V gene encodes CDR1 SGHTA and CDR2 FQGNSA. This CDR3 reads CASSRGWTEAFF. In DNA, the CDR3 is TGTGCCAGCAGCCGAGGGTGGACTGAAGCTTTCTTT.

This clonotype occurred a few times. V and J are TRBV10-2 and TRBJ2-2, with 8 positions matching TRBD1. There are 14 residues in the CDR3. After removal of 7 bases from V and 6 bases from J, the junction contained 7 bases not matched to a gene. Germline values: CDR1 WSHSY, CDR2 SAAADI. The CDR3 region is CASTSDRVAGELFF. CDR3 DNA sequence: TGCGCCAGCACTTCGGACAGGGTGGCCGGGGAGCTGTTTTTT.

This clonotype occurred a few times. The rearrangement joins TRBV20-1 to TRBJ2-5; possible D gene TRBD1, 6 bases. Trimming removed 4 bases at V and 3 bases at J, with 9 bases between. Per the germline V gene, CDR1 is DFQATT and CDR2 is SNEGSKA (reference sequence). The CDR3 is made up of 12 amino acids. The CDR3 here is CSAIAGEETQYF. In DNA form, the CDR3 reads TGCAGTGCTATAGCAGGGGAAGAGACCCAGTACTTC.

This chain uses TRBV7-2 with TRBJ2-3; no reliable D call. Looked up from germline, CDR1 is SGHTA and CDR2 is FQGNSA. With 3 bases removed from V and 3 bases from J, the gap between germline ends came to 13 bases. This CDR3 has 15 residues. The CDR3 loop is CASSFSPGLTDTQYF. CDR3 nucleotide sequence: TGTGCCAGCAGCTTTTCGCCGGGTCTGACAGATACGCAGTATTTT.

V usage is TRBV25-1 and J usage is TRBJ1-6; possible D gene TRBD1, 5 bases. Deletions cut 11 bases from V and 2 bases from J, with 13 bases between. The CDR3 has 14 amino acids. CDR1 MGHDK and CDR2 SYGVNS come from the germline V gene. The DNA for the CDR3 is TGTGCCTGGAACGTGGGGGCCTATAATTCACCCCTCCACTTT. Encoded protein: CAWNVGAYNSPLHF. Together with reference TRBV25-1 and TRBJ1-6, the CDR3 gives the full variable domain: EADIYQTPRYLVIGTGKKITLECSQTMGHDKMYWYQQDPGMELHLIHYSYGVNSTEKGDLSSESTVSRIRTEHFPLTLESARPSHTSQYLCAWNVGAYNSPLHFGNGTRLTVT.

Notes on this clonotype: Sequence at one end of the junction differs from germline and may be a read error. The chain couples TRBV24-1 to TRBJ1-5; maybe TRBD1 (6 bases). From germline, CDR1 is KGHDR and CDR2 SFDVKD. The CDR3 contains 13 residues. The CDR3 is CASSLRTARAQHF. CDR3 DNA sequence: TGTGCCAGCAGTTTGCGGACAGCGAGGGCCCAGCATTTT.

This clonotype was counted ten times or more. The CDR3 coding sequence is TGCAGTGCTAGGGACACCGCGTCCTTAGAGACCCAGTACTTC. Translation gives CSARDTASLETQYF. The V and J genes are TRBV20-1 and TRBJ2-5; maybe TRBD1 (5 bases). V dropped 3 bases and J dropped 4 bases, with 15 bases sitting between them. CDR3 length: 14 amino acids. Germline CDR1 and CDR2: DFQATT and SNEGSKA (reference sequence).

CDR3: CASSSIQGARSGANVLTF. CDR3 sequence (DNA): TGTGCCAGCAGCTCGATACAGGGGGCAAGGTCTGGGGCCAACGTCCTGACTTTC. V usage is TRBV2 and J usage is TRBJ2-6, with 9 nucleotides matching TRBD1. The V gene's germline CDR1 is SNHLY and CDR2 FYNNEI. The CDR3 length is 18 residues. V was pared by 6 bases and J by 1 base, with 10 bases of the junction left unmatched.

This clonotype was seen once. Here the CDR3 reads CSGRSATRGETQYF. As DNA, the CDR3 is TGCAGCGGACGGTCGGCGACTCGGGGAGAGACCCAGTACTTC. This chain connects TRBV29-1 to TRBJ2-5, with a possible D match to TRBD2 (5 bases). CDR3 length: 14 residues. Trimming left V 7 bases short and J 4 bases short, with 19 bases between. Germline assignment: CDR1 SQVTM and CDR2 ANQGSEA.

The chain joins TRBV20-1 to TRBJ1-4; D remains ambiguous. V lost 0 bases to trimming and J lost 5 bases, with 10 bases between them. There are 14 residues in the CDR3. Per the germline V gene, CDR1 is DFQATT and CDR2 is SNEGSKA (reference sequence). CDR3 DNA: TGCAGTGCTAGAGATCTCGGGGAGAATGAAAAACTGTTTTTT. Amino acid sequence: CSARDLGENEKLFF.

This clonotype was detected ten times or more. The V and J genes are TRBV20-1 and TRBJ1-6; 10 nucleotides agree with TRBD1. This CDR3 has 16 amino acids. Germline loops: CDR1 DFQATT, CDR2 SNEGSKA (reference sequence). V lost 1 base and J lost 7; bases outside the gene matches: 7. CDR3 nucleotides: TGCAGTGCTAGAGCGGGGACAGGGGATTTAAATTCACCCCTCCACTTT. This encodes CSARAGTGDLNSPLHF.

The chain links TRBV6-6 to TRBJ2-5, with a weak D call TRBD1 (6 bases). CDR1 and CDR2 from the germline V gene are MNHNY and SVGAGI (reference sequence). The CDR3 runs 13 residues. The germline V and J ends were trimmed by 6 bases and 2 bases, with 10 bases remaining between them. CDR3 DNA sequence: TGTGCCAGCAGAAAAGACAGGCAAGAGACCCAGTACTTC. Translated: CASRKDRQETQYF.

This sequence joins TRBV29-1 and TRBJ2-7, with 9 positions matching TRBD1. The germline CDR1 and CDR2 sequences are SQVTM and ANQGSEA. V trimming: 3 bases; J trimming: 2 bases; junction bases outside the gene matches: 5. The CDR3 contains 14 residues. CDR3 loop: CSVDSGTGTYEQYF. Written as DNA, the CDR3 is TGCAGCGTTGACAGCGGGACAGGGACCTACGAGCAGTACTTC.

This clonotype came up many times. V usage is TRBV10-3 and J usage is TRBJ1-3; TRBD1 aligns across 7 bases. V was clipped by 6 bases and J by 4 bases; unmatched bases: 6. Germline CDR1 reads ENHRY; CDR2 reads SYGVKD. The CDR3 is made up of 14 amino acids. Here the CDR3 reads CAISAGTVGNTIYF. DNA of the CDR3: TGTGCCATCAGCGCCGGGACAGTCGGAAACACCATATATTTT.

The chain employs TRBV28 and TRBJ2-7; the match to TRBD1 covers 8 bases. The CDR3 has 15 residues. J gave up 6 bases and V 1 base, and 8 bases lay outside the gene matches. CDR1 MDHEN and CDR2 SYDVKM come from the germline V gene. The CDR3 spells CASSLSGQGVGEQYF. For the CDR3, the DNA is TGTGCCAGCAGTTTATCTGGACAGGGAGTCGGCGAGCAGTACTTC.

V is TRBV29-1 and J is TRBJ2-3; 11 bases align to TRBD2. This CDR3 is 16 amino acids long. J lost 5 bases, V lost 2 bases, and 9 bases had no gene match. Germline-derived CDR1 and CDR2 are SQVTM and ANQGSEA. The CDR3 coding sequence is TGCAGCGTTGAATTCGCGACTAGCGGGACTGGAGATACGCAGTATTTT. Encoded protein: CSVEFATSGTGDTQYF.

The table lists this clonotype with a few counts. The CDR3 is CASSYGSGGGYTF. CDR3 nucleotides: TGTGCCAGCAGTTACGGCAGCGGGGGGGGCTACACCTTC. The chain carries TRBV25-1 and TRBJ1-2; a possible D gene is TRBD1 (5 bases). With 5 bases removed from V and 8 bases from J, the gap between germline ends came to 15 bases. CDR3 length: 13 residues. The germline V gene has CDR1 MGHDK and CDR2 SYGVNS.

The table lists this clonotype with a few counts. The CDR3, as DNA: TGTGCCAGCAGCTTCTATCCCGGAGGATCGGAGACCCAGTACTTC. As protein: CASSFYPGGSETQYF. The gene calls are TRBV7-9 and TRBJ2-5, with D perhaps matching TRBD2 (5 bases). The CDR3 runs 15 residues. CDR1 is SEHNR, CDR2 FQNEAQ, per germline (reference sequence). The germline V and J ends were trimmed by 3 bases and 5 bases, with 16 bases remaining between them.

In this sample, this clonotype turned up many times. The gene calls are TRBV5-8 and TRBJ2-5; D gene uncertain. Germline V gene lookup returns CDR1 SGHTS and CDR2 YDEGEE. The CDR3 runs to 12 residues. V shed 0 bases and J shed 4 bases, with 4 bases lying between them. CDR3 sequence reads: CASSLDVETQYF. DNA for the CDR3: TGTGCCAGCAGCTTGGACGTAGAGACCCAGTACTTC.

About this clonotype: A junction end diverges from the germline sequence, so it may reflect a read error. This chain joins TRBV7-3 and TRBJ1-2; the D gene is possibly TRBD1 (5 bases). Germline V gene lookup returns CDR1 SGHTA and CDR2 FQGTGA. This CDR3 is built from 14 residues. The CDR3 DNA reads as TGTGCCAACAGCCTATCAGGGTCCAACTATGGCTACACCTTC. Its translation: CANSLSGSNYGYTF.

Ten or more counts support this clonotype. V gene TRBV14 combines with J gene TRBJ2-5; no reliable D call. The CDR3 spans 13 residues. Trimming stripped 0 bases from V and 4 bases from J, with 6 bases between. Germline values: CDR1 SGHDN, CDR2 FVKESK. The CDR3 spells CASSQDLAETQYF. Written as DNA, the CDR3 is TGTGCCAGCAGCCAAGATCTTGCAGAGACCCAGTACTTC. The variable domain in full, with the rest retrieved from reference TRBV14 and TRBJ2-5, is EAGVTQFPSHSVIEKGQTVTLRCDPISGHDNLYWYRRVMGKEIKFLLHFVKESKQDESGMPNNRFLAERTGGTYSTLKVQPAELEDSGVYFCASSQDLAETQYFGPGTRLLVL.

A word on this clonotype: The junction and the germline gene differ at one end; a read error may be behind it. The DNA of the CDR3 is TGTGCCAGCAGTGAATTCGGGACAGGGGATCAGCCCCAGCATTTT. Its protein is CASSEFGTGDQPQHF. The rearrangement joins TRBV24-1 to TRBJ1-5; TRBD1 aligns across 10 bases. The germline gives CDR1 KGHDR, CDR2 SFDVKD. The CDR3 consists of 15 residues.

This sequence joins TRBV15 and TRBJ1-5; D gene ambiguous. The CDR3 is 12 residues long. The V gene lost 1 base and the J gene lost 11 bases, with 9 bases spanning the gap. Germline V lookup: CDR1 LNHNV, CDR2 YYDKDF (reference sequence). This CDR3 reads CATSRVRETQHF. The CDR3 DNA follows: TGTGCCACCAGCAGAGTACGGGAGACCCAGCATTTT.

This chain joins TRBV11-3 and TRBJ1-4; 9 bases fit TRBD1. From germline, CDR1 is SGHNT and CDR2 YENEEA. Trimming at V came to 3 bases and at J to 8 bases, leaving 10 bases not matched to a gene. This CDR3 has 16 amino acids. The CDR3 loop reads CASSFLRGQGGEKLFF. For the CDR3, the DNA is TGTGCCAGCAGCTTTCTACGGGGACAGGGAGGCGAAAAACTGTTTTTT.

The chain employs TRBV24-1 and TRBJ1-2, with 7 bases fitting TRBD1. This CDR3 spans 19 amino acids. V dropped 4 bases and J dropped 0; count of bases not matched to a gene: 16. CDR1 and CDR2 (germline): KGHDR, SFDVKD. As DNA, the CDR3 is TGTGCCACCAGTGACCCCGGGACTAGCGGGACAGTGACTAACTATGGCTACACCTTC. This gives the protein CATSDPGTSGTVTNYGYTF.

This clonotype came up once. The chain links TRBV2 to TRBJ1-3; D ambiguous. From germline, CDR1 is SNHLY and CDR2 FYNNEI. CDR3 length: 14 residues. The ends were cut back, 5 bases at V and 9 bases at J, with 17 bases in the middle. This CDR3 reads CASSYQATGGTIYF. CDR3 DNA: TGTGCCAGCAGTTACCAGGCCACGGGCGGCACCATATATTTT.